The 10 T cell receptor beta chains below were found in one sample sequenced in a study of CD8 T cells in ankylosing spondylitis (dated by TCRdb to 2017 to 2019). Libraries were constructed by 5' RACE. The sample was run on an Illumina HiSeq 2500. TCRdb's own reprocessing of the public reads used fastp at Q25 and MiXCR and kept productive beta chains. Entries are consolidated by CDR3 protein sequence, retaining the most common genes and DNA. The sample profile shows approximately 130,000 distinct CDR3 sequences; approximately 10% of them were found once. The top ten clonotypes cover 2.5% to 3.5% of the sample. What was sequenced was blood, either unsorted or a sorted T cell fraction (not recorded which). The receptor set was obtained from a male donor with ankylosing spondylitis or in good health (not recorded which).

This clonotype was observed at least ten times. The V gene is TRBV7-2, the J gene TRBJ1-6; no definite D call. The length of the CDR3 is 15 residues. Trimming cost V 7 bases and J 7 bases, with 17 bases left between them. CDR1 is SGHTA, CDR2 FQGNSA, per germline. Here the CDR3 reads CASTPFGPGNSPLHF. The CDR3, as DNA: TGTGCCAGCACCCCGTTCGGCCCCGGGAATTCACCCCTCCACTTT.

This clonotype was observed at least ten times. This rearrangement joins TRBV5-1 to TRBJ2-5, with 7 nucleotides matching TRBD2. Germline V gene sequence: CDR1 SGHRS, CDR2 YFSETQ. V was pared by 0 bases and J by 4 bases, with 3 bases of the junction left unmatched. The CDR3 consists of 14 residues. For the CDR3, the DNA is TGCGCCAGCAGCTTGGGACTAGCTTCAGAGACCCAGTACTTC. This gives the protein CASSLGLASETQYF.

This clonotype was seen a few times. The chain employs TRBV29-1 and TRBJ2-5; either TRBD1 or TRBD2 may fit D (5 bases each). This CDR3 region has 14 residues. V lost 4 bases to trimming and J lost 5 bases, with 17 bases between them. Germline CDR1 and CDR2: SQVTM and ANQGSEA. The CDR3 nucleotides are TGCAGCGTTGTCCGATCGGCGAGGGGCGAGACCCAGTACTTC. Amino acids: CSVVRSARGETQYF.

The chain uses TRBV4-2 and TRBJ1-3; D is undetermined. Trimming left V 1 base short and J 0 bases short, with 7 bases between. Germline V lookup: CDR1 LGHNA, CDR2 YNFKEQ. This CDR3 region has 15 residues. The CDR3 nucleotides are TGTGCCAGCAGCCAAGGACGGAGCTCTGGAAACACCATATATTTT. Residues: CASSQGRSSGNTIYF.

This clonotype was detected many times. The chain carries TRBV27 and TRBJ2-3, with 8 bases fitting TRBD2. Germline V CDR1 and CDR2: MNHEY, SMNVEV (reference sequence). This CDR3 region has 18 residues. The ends lost 7 bases at V and 2 bases at J; junction bases unmatched: 17. CDR3 in amino acids: CASTTLYHVAGPTDTQYF. The CDR3, as DNA: TGTGCCAGCACTACACTTTACCATGTAGCGGGACCCACAGATACGCAGTATTTT.

The V call is TRBV11-1, the J call TRBJ2-3, with 12 bases that match TRBD2. The length of the CDR3 is 22 residues. Germline V gene lookup returns CDR1 SGHAT and CDR2 FQDESV (reference sequence). V shed 1 base and J 1 base; nucleotides not matched to a gene: 18. CDR3 in amino acids: CASSLVRGGTPGLAGRTDTQYF. The CDR3 DNA is TGTGCCAGCAGCTTAGTGCGGGGGGGAACCCCAGGACTAGCGGGACGCACAGATACGCAGTATTTT.

This clonotype was seen a few times. This may come from a read error, since a much larger clone is one base off. This chain links TRBV12-3 or TRBV12-4 with TRBJ1-4; D not certain. This CDR3 contains 16 residues. V was trimmed by 6 bases and J by 8 bases, leaving 22 bases between them. The CDR3 reads CASSLAHAGPFEKLFF. CDR3 DNA sequence: TGTGCCAGCAGCCTGGCGCATGCCGGGCCCTTCGAAAAACTGTTTTTT.

In this sample, this clonotype turned up many times. The V and J genes are TRBV29-1 and TRBJ2-2; 9 bases are a match to TRBD1. Germline CDR1 and CDR2: SQVTM and ANQGSEA. V shed 3 bases, J shed 4 bases, and the junction held 3 bases outside the gene matches. This CDR3 region has 14 residues. CDR3 in amino acids: CSVDRTGATGELFF. The CDR3 DNA sequence: TGCAGCGTTGACAGGACAGGGGCCACCGGGGAGCTGTTTTTT.

At least ten counts were recorded for this clonotype. V usage is TRBV3-1 and J usage is TRBJ1-6, with a possible D match to TRBD1 (5 bases). The germline V gene encodes CDR1 LGHDT and CDR2 YNNKEL (reference sequence). V shed 5 bases and J shed 10 bases, with 15 bases lying between them. The CDR3 is made up of 14 amino acids. CDR3 loop: CASSARDARSPLHF. The CDR3, as DNA: TGTGCCAGCAGCGCCCGGGACGCCAGATCACCCCTCCACTTT.

This clonotype was counted many times. The chain has TRBV7-2 and TRBJ2-7, with no clear D. V lost 2 bases and J lost 2, with 10 bases in between. This CDR3 is built from 14 residues. Germline loops: CDR1 SGHTA, CDR2 FQGNSA. CDR3 nucleotide sequence: TGTGCCAGCAGCTTAATATCGAACACCTACGAGCAGTACTTC. This sequence encodes CASSLISNTYEQYF.